This TCR beta chain is drawn from a study of Graves' ophthalmopathy and Graves' hyperthyroidism. This clonotype was counted ten times or more. Excluded: other autoimmune disease, uncontrolled infection, pregnancy or lactation. RNA transcripts were the source from which TCR beta CDR3 regions were amplified. HTBI-primed RT-PCR formed the first round, and a multiplex PCR formed the second. TCRdb independently ran MiXCR on the multiplex PCR reads; one entry per CDR3 protein. The sample comprises about 380,000 distinct CDR3 sequences, approximately 15% of which are singletons, and approximately 7% rests with the top ten. Germline-derived CDR1 and CDR2 are DFQATT and SNEGSKA (reference sequence). With 3 bases clipped from V and 5 bases from J, the junction kept 3 bases outside the gene matches. The CDR3 is made up of 14 amino acids.

The source is a woman between 18 and 29 years old with stable Graves' hyperthyroidism. The rearrangement joins TRBV20-1 to TRBJ2-5, with 13 bases that match TRBD2. The source material was peripheral blood. In DNA, the CDR3 is TGCAGTGCTAGGAGGACTAGCGGGGGTGAGACCCAGTACTTC. This codes for CSARRTSGGETQYF.